Listed here are 15 T cell receptor beta chains from one sample, sequenced in a study of T cell repertoires in cytomegalovirus infection. For these receptors, no antigen is known. Using its own MiXCR run on the reads, TCRdb lists one record per CDR3 protein. The sample lists roughly 110,000 distinct CDR3 sequences, around 31% occurring once. Sequencing was performed on CD8+ T cells from cultured PBMCs, taken from culture after CMV antigen stimulation. These receptors originate from a human donor in good health (CMV status not recorded). Some clones in this sample may be carry-over from other donors' samples.

This clonotype was observed at least ten times. The genes are TRBV2 and TRBJ2-1; D gene ambiguous. The CDR3 consists of 16 residues. Trimming shortened V by 0 bases and J by 6 bases, and 15 bases separated the two germline ends. The V gene's germline CDR1 is SNHLY and CDR2 FYNNEI. The CDR3 DNA reads as TGTGCCAGCAGTGAAGCGTGGACCCTTTCGAGCAATGAGCAGTTCTTC. As protein: CASSEAWTLSSNEQFF.

V and J are TRBV6-6 and TRBJ2-7; D is unclear. The germline CDR1 and CDR2 sequences are MNHNY and SVGAGI (reference sequence). The ends were cut back, 4 bases at V and 5 bases at J, with 3 bases in the middle. CDR3 length equals 10 residues. The CDR3 region has the DNA TGTGCCAGCAGTTCCCACGAGCAGTACTTC. The encoded protein is CASSSHEQYF.

This clonotype was seen ten or more times. The V call is TRBV7-2, the J call TRBJ2-5; TRBD2 aligns across 12 bases. The V gene's germline CDR1 is SGHTA and CDR2 FQGNSA. V dropped 4 bases and J dropped 4; count of bases not matched to a gene: 7. The CDR3 sequence is 16 residues long. CDR3 in amino acids: CASSSSSGGAVETQYF. The CDR3 DNA follows: TGTGCCAGCAGCTCCTCTAGCGGGGGGGCCGTAGAGACCCAGTACTTC.

The chain has TRBV9 and TRBJ1-5, with 10 positions matching TRBD1. The CDR3 has 16 residues. CDR1 is SGDLS and CDR2 is YYNGEE in the germline V gene. J was trimmed by 2 bases and V by 3 bases; bases with no gene match: 5. CDR3 nucleotides: TGTGCCAGCAGCGCCGGGACAGGGGCCGGCAATCAGCCCCAGCATTTT. Translation gives CASSAGTGAGNQPQHF.

The V call is TRBV12-3 or TRBV12-4, the J call TRBJ2-2; 7 nucleotides agree with TRBD2. The CDR3 contains 14 residues. V lost 6 bases, J lost 4 bases, and 5 bases stayed unmatched. The CDR3 DNA reads as TGTGCCAGCAGCCCGGTAGCGGGCACCGGGGAGCTGTTTTTT. Translated, it gives CASSPVAGTGELFF.

This clonotype was seen ten or more times. The chain couples TRBV4-3 to TRBJ1-6; TRBD1 matches at 7 bases. V lost 5 bases to trimming and J lost 5 bases; unmatched junction nucleotides: 3. The CDR3 has 14 residues. Germline CDR1 and CDR2: LGHNA and YSLEER. CDR3 in DNA: TGCGCCAGCAGCTTGACAGGGAATAATTCACCCCTCCACTTT. Protein product: CASSLTGNNSPLHF.

The chain joins TRBV4-1 to TRBJ2-6; D gene unclear. Germline V gene data show CDR1 as MGHRA and CDR2 as YSYEKL. CDR3 size: 14 residues. V gave up 4 bases and J gave up 3 bases, with 7 bases separating them. In DNA form, the CDR3 reads TGCGCCAGCAGCCCATCCGATGGGGCCAACGTCCTGACTTTC. It translates to CASSPSDGANVLTF.

This clonotype has more than one count but fewer than ten. The chain links TRBV6-8 to TRBJ2-6, with TRBD1 as a possible D gene (6 bases). Trimming cost V 6 bases and J 0 bases, with 12 bases left between them. This CDR3 contains 16 residues. Per germline, CDR1 MNHGY and CDR2 SAAAGT. The CDR3 nucleotides read TGTGCCAGCAGCCAAATACAGGGCTCTGGGGCCAACGTCCTGACTTTC. It codes for CASSQIQGSGANVLTF.

The table lists this clonotype with many counts. A junction boundary mismatches the germline segment, possibly from a read error. The chain joins TRBV7-2 to TRBJ1-1; D gene ambiguous. Germline V gene sequence: CDR1 SGHTA, CDR2 FQGNSA. The CDR3 has 15 amino acids. In nucleotides, the CDR3 is TGTGCCACCAGCGTTCGGTCCGGCGTGAACACTGAAGCTTTCTTT. This codes for CATSVRSGVNTEAFF.

This clonotype was detected only a few times. This sequence joins TRBV12-3 or TRBV12-4 and TRBJ1-3; D gene ambiguous. Trimming cost V 6 bases and J 0 bases, with 6 bases left between them. The CDR3 is 13 residues long. The chain's CDR3 is CASRATSGNTIYF. DNA of the CDR3: TGTGCCAGCAGGGCAACCTCTGGAAACACCATATATTTT.

This rearrangement joins TRBV6-2 or TRBV6-3 to TRBJ2-3; D uncertain. Deletions cut 6 bases from V and 5 bases from J, with 15 bases between. CDR1 and CDR2 from the germline V gene are MNHEY and SVGEGT. The length of the CDR3 is 14 residues. The CDR3, as DNA: TGTGCCAGCAGCCTCGACTCGGTAGGAGATACGCAGTATTTT. Translated: CASSLDSVGDTQYF.

This clonotype was seen ten or more times. This sequence joins TRBV5-8 and TRBJ1-2; possibly TRBD1 for D (6 bases). V shed 4 bases and J shed 2 bases, with 18 bases lying between them. The CDR3 loop spans 16 amino acids. Per germline, CDR1 SGHTS and CDR2 YDEGEE. CDR3 loop: CASSLGQPIRNYGYTF. DNA for the CDR3: TGTGCCAGCAGCCTGGGACAACCGATTAGAAACTATGGCTACACCTTC.

This clonotype was counted only a few times. This chain uses TRBV7-9 with TRBJ2-3; a possible D gene is TRBD2 (6 bases). Trimming removed 4 bases from V and 8 bases from J, with 28 bases in between. The CDR3 consists of 18 residues. The germline V gene encodes CDR1 SEHNR and CDR2 FQNEAQ (reference sequence). The CDR3 here is CASSYGTGSRGSGPTQYF. CDR3 bases: TGTGCCAGCAGCTACGGAACCGGGAGCCGGGGAAGCGGGCCTACGCAGTATTTT.

This clonotype occurred a few times. The rearrangement joins TRBV14 to TRBJ1-2; TRBD1 agrees at 8 bases. Trimming at V came to 6 bases and at J to 6 bases, leaving 12 bases not matched to a gene. Germline values: CDR1 SGHDN, CDR2 FVKESK. The CDR3 is 15 residues long. This chain's CDR3 is CASSLTTWTGHGYTF. As DNA, the CDR3 is TGTGCCAGCAGTCTAACTACCTGGACAGGGCATGGCTACACCTTC.

This clonotype was seen more than once but under ten times. The V gene is TRBV28, the J gene TRBJ2-1; TRBD2 matches 9 bases. Germline trimming cut 3 bases from V and 6 bases from J; bases unmatched to any gene: 6. There are 15 residues in the CDR3. Germline V gene lookup returns CDR1 MDHEN and CDR2 SYDVKM. CDR3 residues: CASSLGRTSANEQFF. CDR3 in DNA: TGTGCCAGCAGTTTGGGGCGGACTAGCGCCAATGAGCAGTTCTTC. Full variable domain (outside the CDR3, taken from reference TRBV28 and TRBJ2-1): DVKVTQSSRYLVKRTGEKVFLECVQDMDHENMFWYRQDPGLGLRLIYFSYDVKMKEKGDIPEGYSVSREKKERFSLILESASTNQTSMYLCASSLGRTSANEQFFGPGTRLTVL.